A selection of T cell receptor beta chains follows, all from one sample in a study of T cells after yellow fever vaccination. One entry per CDR3 protein, called by TCRdb with MiXCR from the 5' RACE reads. The top ten hold approximately 23% of the sample, which has roughly 350,000 distinct CDR3 sequences, about 4% seen once. Sequencing used PBMCs, obtained 5 days after the yellow fever booster vaccination. The receptors stem from a man aged 18 to 29 who received the YFV17D yellow fever vaccine. CDR3s include the opening cysteine and the closing phenylalanine or tryptophan. D genes are given only for firm matches. Clone size is shown for a subset of rows, as once, few, many or a class of expanded clone.

d_call clone_size j_call v_call cdr3_nt cdr3_aa
TRBD2 . TRBJ2-7 TRBV12-3/TRBV12-4 TGTGCCAGCAGTCAGCGGACTAGCGACTCCTACGAGCAGTACTTC CASSQRTSDSYEQYF
. . TRBJ1-5 TRBV6-6 TGTGCCAGCAGTTACCCGGCGAGGTACAATCAGCCCCAGCATTTT CASSYPARYNQPQHF
. . TRBJ2-2 TRBV2 TGTGCCAGCGGGGAAGCCGGGGAGCTGTTTTTT CASGEAGELFF
TRBD2 many TRBJ2-3 TRBV7-9 TGTGCCAGCAGCTTCGGACTAGCGGGGGGAACAGATACGCAGTATTTT CASSFGLAGGTDTQYF
TRBD2 many TRBJ2-3 TRBV20-1 TGCAGTGCTATCGGGGGGGCCGCTAGCACAGATACGCAGTATTTT CSAIGGAASTDTQYF
TRBD1 . TRBJ2-3 TRBV27 TGTGCCAGCAACCCGGGACAGCGAACAGATACGCAGTATTTT CASNPGQRTDTQYF
. . TRBJ1-2 TRBV9 TGTGCCAGCAGCGACGTATTCAGGCAATCGGGGGGCTACACCTTC CASSDVFRQSGGYTF
. . TRBJ1-4 TRBV29-1 TGCAGCGTTGGGCGGGGCGCGACTAATGAAAAACTGTTTTTT CSVGRGATNEKLFF
. . TRBJ2-5 TRBV3-1 TGTGCCAGCAGAGCCACTTATATCCGGAGACAAGAGACCCAGTACTTC CASRATYIRRQETQYF
. . TRBJ1-5 TRBV7-2 TGTGCCAGCAGCTTAAGGATGGGGAATCAGCCCCAGCATTTT CASSLRMGNQPQHF
. few TRBJ2-1 TRBV5-1 TGCGCCAGCAGCTTCCAGTACAATGAGCAGTTCTTC CASSFQYNEQFF
TRBD1 few TRBJ1-1 TRBV4-3 TGCGCCAGCAGCCTAGCGGGGACAGGGGGAACTGAAGCTTTCTTT CASSLAGTGGTEAFF
TRBD1 few TRBJ1-2 TRBV12-3/TRBV12-4 TGTGCCAGCAGTCCATCCGGGACAGATAACTATGGCTACACCTTC CASSPSGTDNYGYTF
. . TRBJ1-5 TRBV7-2 TGTGCCAGCAGCCAGCCCCCGGGGGCCCAGCATTTT CASSQPPGAQHF
. many TRBJ2-5 TRBV7-9 TGTGCCAGCAGCATCGGGTCTTCCCAAGAGACCCAGTACTTC CASSIGSSQETQYF
. many TRBJ1-6 TRBV20-1 TGCAGTGCTAAAGGCCGGGACACCCGATCTTCGAGCTCCTATAATTCACCCCTCCACTTT CSAKGRDTRSSSSYNSPLHF
TRBD2 . TRBJ2-1 TRBV4-3 TGCGCCAGCAGCCAAGATTTTTATGGGACTACCGGCAATGAGCAGTTCTTC CASSQDFYGTTGNEQFF
. few TRBJ2-2 TRBV12-5 TGTGCTAGTGGTCCCATTTGGACTGGAGACACCGGGGAGCTGTTTTTT CASGPIWTGDTGELFF
. many TRBJ1-1 TRBV7-3 TGTGCCAGCAGCTTGGGGGTATCCAACACTGAAGCTTTCTTT CASSLGVSNTEAFF
. . TRBJ2-1 TRBV12-3/TRBV12-4 TGTGCCAGCACCCGCGACAGAAATGAGCAGTTCTTC CASTRDRNEQFF
. few TRBJ1-1 TRBV20-1 TGCAGTGCTAGAGTAGTGGTAGGGGACACTGAAGCTTTCTTT CSARVVVGDTEAFF
TRBD2 . TRBJ2-3 TRBV2 TGTGCCAGCAGGGGACTAGCATCAGGCGCAGATACGCAGTATTTT CASRGLASGADTQYF
TRBD2 . TRBJ2-1 TRBV4-3 TGCGCCAGCAGGCCCGCGGGGCTAGCGGGAGAAGGGCAGTTCTTC CASRPAGLAGEGQFF
. few TRBJ1-2 TRBV5-1 TGCGCCAGCAGCGCATATGACAGTGCTAATGGCTACACCTTC CASSAYDSANGYTF
. many TRBJ1-3 TRBV20-1 TGCAGTGCGGCCCCAGGGACATCTAAGGGGAACACCATATATTTT CSAAPGTSKGNTIYF
. many TRBJ2-7 TRBV5-6 TGTGCCAGCAGCTTGGGGCTAGACTACGAGCAGTACTTC CASSLGLDYEQYF
. . TRBJ2-3 TRBV12-3/TRBV12-4 TGTGCCAGCAGTTCCTCAGCAGATACGCAGTATTTT CASSSSADTQYF